A selection of T cell receptor beta chains follows, all from one sample in a study of CD8 T cells in Susac syndrome. TCRdb re-derived calls from the immunoSEQ multiplex PCR reads in MiXCR, one entry per CDR3 protein. The repertoire holds 200,000 to 250,000 distinct CDR3 sequences, with about 95% as singletons. Specimen: CD4+ T cells from PBMCs. Receptor source: a human donor with Susac syndrome. Each CDR3 is given with its conserved first and last residue. The order of the fields is CDR3 DNA, CDR3 protein, V gene, clone size, D gene, J gene. The D gene is left open where the match is weak. Clone size, where shown, is once, few, many, or a class for clones that have expanded.

TGTGCCAGCAGCTTCTTCCGCTTGAACACTGAAGCTTTCTTT | CASSFFRLNTEAFF | TRBV7-2 | . | . | TRBJ1-1
TGCAGTAGCCCCGGGTGGGGCTCGAATGAGGCCAAAAACATTCAGTACTTC | CSSPGWGSNEAKNIQYF | TRBV20-1 | . | . | TRBJ2-4
TGTGCCAGCAGTTACTCGGGGGCGAACACTGAAGCTTTCTTT | CASSYSGANTEAFF | TRBV6-2/TRBV6-3 | . | . | TRBJ1-1
TGTGCCAGCAGTTTAGTCGGCCTCGGACAGGGAGACTCACCCCTCCACTTT | CASSLVGLGQGDSPLHF | TRBV27 | . | TRBD1 | TRBJ1-6
TGTGCCAGCAGCCCCTCCCCACCTTCGATCTACGAGCAGTACTTC | CASSPSPPSIYEQYF | TRBV11-2 | . | . | TRBJ2-7
TGTGCCAGTAGTATCGACAGGGCTTCAGATACGCAGTATTTT | CASSIDRASDTQYF | TRBV19 | . | TRBD1 | TRBJ2-3
TGTGCCAGCAGTGAACCCGGGGGAATCTACGAGCAGTACTTC | CASSEPGGIYEQYF | TRBV25-1 | . | . | TRBJ2-7
TGTGCCACCCGGGACAGGGAAGATGGCTACACCTTC | CATRDREDGYTF | TRBV24-1 | . | TRBD1 | TRBJ1-2
TGTGCCAGCGGACGCGACAGGACCCAAGAGACCCAGTACTTC | CASGRDRTQETQYF | TRBV7-2 | . | . | TRBJ2-5
TGTGCCAGCAGCCGTCGCGACAGGGCTCTCCATGGCTACACCTTC | CASSRRDRALHGYTF | TRBV7-2 | . | TRBD1 | TRBJ1-2
TGTGCCAGGACCGGGACAGGGTCCAATGAGCAGTTCTTC | CARTGTGSNEQFF | TRBV2 | . | TRBD1 | TRBJ2-1
TGTGCCAGCAGTTTGGGCCCGGTGGGGGAGCAGCCCCAGCATTTT | CASSLGPVGEQPQHF | TRBV12-3/TRBV12-4 | . | . | TRBJ1-5
TGTGCCAGCAGTGTCGGGCAGGAGGATCAGCCCCAGCATTTT | CASSVGQEDQPQHF | TRBV2 | once | . | TRBJ1-5
TGTGCCAGCAGCTTAGGGACGGGAAGACCCGAGCAGTACTTC | CASSLGTGRPEQYF | TRBV7-9 | . | . | TRBJ2-7
TGTGGGACGCGGGGGGTCAATCAGCCCCAGCATTTT | CGTRGVNQPQHF | TRBV6-2/TRBV6-3 | . | . | TRBJ1-5
TGTGCCAGCGGGAACAGGACCTCAGGCGGCTACACCTTC | CASGNRTSGGYTF | TRBV12-3/TRBV12-4 | . | . | TRBJ1-2
TGTGCCTGGAGTGTAGGGCATGGCTATGGCTACACCTTC | CAWSVGHGYGYTF | TRBV30 | once | . | TRBJ1-2
TGCGCCAGCAGCTTTCCAGGGGTCAACACCGGGGAGCTGTTTTTT | CASSFPGVNTGELFF | TRBV5-1 | . | . | TRBJ2-2
TGCAGTGCTGTTAATACAGGGGGCCCCCTCAATCAGCCCCAGCATTTT | CSAVNTGGPLNQPQHF | TRBV20-1 | . | TRBD1 | TRBJ1-5
TGCAGTGCTAGAGATCGAGCGGGGGGGTGGGAGACCCAGTACTTC | CSARDRAGGWETQYF | TRBV20-1 | . | TRBD2 | TRBJ2-5
TGTGCCATCCAGTGGAGTTTACCAGAGACCCAGTACTTC | CAIQWSLPETQYF | TRBV10-3 | . | . | TRBJ2-5
TGCAGTGCTAGACCGCCCGGGACAGGGTCGTTATCCCACTTT | CSARPPGTGSLSHF | TRBV20-1 | . | TRBD1 | TRBJ1-6
TGTGCCAGCAGTGCCGGAGGTTGGGGGGCGGGGCAGCCCCAGCATTTT | CASSAGGWGAGQPQHF | TRBV28 | . | . | TRBJ1-5
TGTGCCAGCAGCCAATTCCTTGTGGCAGATACGCAGTATTTT | CASSQFLVADTQYF | TRBV14 | . | . | TRBJ2-3
TGTGCCAGTCGTACGGGGACAGGGGGAGCGGATGAGCAGTTCTTC | CASRTGTGGADEQFF | TRBV19 | . | TRBD1 | TRBJ2-1
TGTGCCTGGAGGGGAGGGGGGGAGACCCAGTACTTC | CAWRGGGETQYF | TRBV30 | . | . | TRBJ2-5
TGCAGCGTTGAGGGAGAAGCTTTCTTT | CSVEGEAFF | TRBV29-1 | . | . | TRBJ1-1
TGCGCCAGCAGCCAAGTAACAAATGAAAAACTGTTTTTT | CASSQVTNEKLFF | TRBV4-3 | . | . | TRBJ1-4
TGTGCCACCAGCAGAGAAGAAGGGGTAGGCTACAATGAGCAGTTCTTC | CATSREEGVGYNEQFF | TRBV15 | once | . | TRBJ2-1
TGCAGTGCTAGAGATAGGCGGGGGTCCCAGTGGAATGAGCAGTTCTTC | CSARDRRGSQWNEQFF | TRBV20-1 | . | TRBD2 | TRBJ2-1
TGTGCCAGCAGCGCTCCGGGCGCCTCAGATACGCAGTATTTT | CASSAPGASDTQYF | TRBV9 | . | . | TRBJ2-3
TGTGCCAGCAGCTTCGGGACAGGGGACGCCGGGGAGCTGTTTTTT | CASSFGTGDAGELFF | TRBV5-4 | . | TRBD1 | TRBJ2-2
TGCAGTGCTACACCTGGGGGGAAAAACTACGAGCAGTACTTC | CSATPGGKNYEQYF | TRBV20-1 | . | . | TRBJ2-7
TGTGCCAGCAGCTTAGGGGCAGGGGGCCTAACTGAAGCTTTCTTT | CASSLGAGGLTEAFF | TRBV7-2 | . | TRBD1 | TRBJ1-1
TGCGCCAGCAGCCAAGAGAGATGGAACACTGAAGCTTTCTTT | CASSQERWNTEAFF | TRBV4-3 | . | . | TRBJ1-1
TGTGCCAGCAAGCGGGGTATTGCAGATACGCAGTATTTT | CASKRGIADTQYF | TRBV6-5 | . | TRBD2 | TRBJ2-3
TGTGCCAGCAGCCAAGACGTCGGAATTGGCTATAATTCACCCCTCCACTTT | CASSQDVGIGYNSPLHF | TRBV3-1 | . | . | TRBJ1-6
TGCGCCAGCAGCCAATCGTTCTTAGGCTCGGTAAATGAGCAGTTCTTC | CASSQSFLGSVNEQFF | TRBV4-3 | . | . | TRBJ2-1
TGCGCCAGCAGCCAAGTGATCAAGCGGGGGGTCACAGATACGCAGTATTTT | CASSQVIKRGVTDTQYF | TRBV4-3 | . | TRBD2 | TRBJ2-3
TGTGCCAGCAAAGGACCACAGGGAGGGGGCTACACCTTC | CASKGPQGGGYTF | TRBV6-5 | . | . | TRBJ1-2
TGTGCTAGTGGTAGGGACTTTCAAGAGACCCAGTACTTC | CASGRDFQETQYF | TRBV12-5 | . | . | TRBJ2-5
TGTGCCAGCAACGCCGACAGGGGTGGCGAAAAACTGTTTTTT | CASNADRGGEKLFF | TRBV28 | . | TRBD1 | TRBJ1-4
TGCAGCGTTGACGGGAATGGCTACACCTTC | CSVDGNGYTF | TRBV29-1 | . | . | TRBJ1-2
TGTGCCAGCAGGGACTTCCGGGGCCCTGGCTACACCTTC | CASRDFRGPGYTF | TRBV2 | . | . | TRBJ1-2
TGTGCCAGCAGTCAGGGAGGTAGCAATCAGCCCCAGCATTTT | CASSQGGSNQPQHF | TRBV28 | few | . | TRBJ1-5
TGCAGTGCTAGTAGTGGCAGTCGAGCTGGAAACACCATATATTTT | CSASSGSRAGNTIYF | TRBV20-1 | . | . | TRBJ1-3
TGTGCCAGCAGTCACCCCCGACAGGGAGAGTACCAAGAGACCCAGTACTTC | CASSHPRQGEYQETQYF | TRBV6-2/TRBV6-3 | . | TRBD1 | TRBJ2-5
TGTGCCAGCAGCCCCTTCGGGATTGGGACAGGGTCCTACAATGAGCAGTTCTTC | CASSPFGIGTGSYNEQFF | TRBV5-8 | . | TRBD1 | TRBJ2-1
TGTGCCAGCAGCTCCCCCCGGACAGGGTATTCACCCCTCCACTTT | CASSSPRTGYSPLHF | TRBV6-2/TRBV6-3 | . | TRBD1 | TRBJ1-6
TGTGCCAGCAGCGAACCTCCGGGAACAGGATATGGCTACACCTTC | CASSEPPGTGYGYTF | TRBV9 | . | . | TRBJ1-2